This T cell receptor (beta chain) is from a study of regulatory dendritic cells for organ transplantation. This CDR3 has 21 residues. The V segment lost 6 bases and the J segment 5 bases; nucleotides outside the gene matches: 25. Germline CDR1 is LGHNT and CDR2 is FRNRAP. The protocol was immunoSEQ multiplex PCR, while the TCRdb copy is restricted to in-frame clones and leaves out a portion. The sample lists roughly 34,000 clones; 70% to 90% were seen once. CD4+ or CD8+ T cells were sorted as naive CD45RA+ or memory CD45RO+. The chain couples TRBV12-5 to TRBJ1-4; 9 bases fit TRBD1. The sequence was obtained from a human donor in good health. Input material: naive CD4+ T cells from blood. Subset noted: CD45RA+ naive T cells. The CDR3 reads CASGDTGGVVRSRALNEKLFF. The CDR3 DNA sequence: TGTGCTAGTGGAGATACAGGGGGCGTTGTTCGTAGTAGGGCCCTGAATGAAAAACTGTTTTTT.